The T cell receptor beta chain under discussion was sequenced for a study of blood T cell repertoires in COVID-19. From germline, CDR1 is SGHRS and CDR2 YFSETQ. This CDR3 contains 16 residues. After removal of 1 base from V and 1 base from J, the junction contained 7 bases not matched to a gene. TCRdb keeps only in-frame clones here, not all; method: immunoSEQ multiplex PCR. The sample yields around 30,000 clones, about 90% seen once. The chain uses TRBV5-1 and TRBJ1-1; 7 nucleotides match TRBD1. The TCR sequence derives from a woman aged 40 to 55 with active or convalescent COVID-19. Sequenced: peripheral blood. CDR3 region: CASSLSSTGKNTEAFF. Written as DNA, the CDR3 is TGCGCCAGCAGCTTGTCTTCGACAGGGAAGAACACTGAAGCTTTCTTT.